A selection of T cell receptor beta chains follows, all from one sample in a study of cytomegalovirus exposure and HLA in healthy donors. Sequencing was performed with immunoSEQ multiplex PCR; in TCRdb, only in-frame clones are kept and a portion is missing. The profile shows about 150,000 clones, around 75% of them singletons. The specimen sequenced was PBMCs. These receptors were taken from a man aged 18 to 29 in good health and CMV-seropositive. CDR3s include the opening cysteine and the closing phenylalanine or tryptophan. D genes are given only for firm matches. Size is omitted from some rows. Given values are once, few, many or a class for expanded clones.

CDR3: CASSRQGAVTF; DNA: TGTGCCAGCAGTCGACAGGGGGCGGTCACCTTC; size: few; D: TRBD1; V: TRBV28; J: TRBJ1-2
CDR3: CASSQVTSGRNEQYF; DNA: TGTGCCAGCAGCCAAGTGACTAGCGGGAGAAACGAGCAGTACTTC; size: few; D: TRBD2; V: TRBV4-2; J: TRBJ2-7
CDR3: CASSLPGQGVETQYF; DNA: TGTGCCAGCAGCTTACCAGGACAGGGGGTCGAGACCCAGTACTTC; size: -; D: TRBD1; V: TRBV11-2; J: TRBJ2-5
CDR3: CASSLRVMGFGELFF; DNA: TGTGCCAGCAGCTTGAGGGTGATGGGATTCGGGGAGCTGTTTTTT; size: -; D: -; V: TRBV13; J: TRBJ2-2
CDR3: CASSPNTDNEQFF; DNA: TGTGCCAGCAGCCCGAATACTGACAATGAGCAGTTCTTC; size: -; D: -; V: TRBV11-2; J: TRBJ2-1
CDR3: CASSQIGRGLNEQFF; DNA: TGTGCCAGCAGCCAAATAGGCAGGGGGCTGAATGAGCAGTTCTTC; size: -; D: TRBD1; V: TRBV14; J: TRBJ2-1
CDR3: CSVEEGDLYEQCF; DNA: TGCAGCGTTGAAGAAGGGGACTTGTACGAGCAGTGCTTC; size: -; D: -; V: TRBV29-1; J: TRBJ2-7
CDR3: CAILAGGWVDTQYF; DNA: TGTGCCATTTTAGCGGGAGGCTGGGTAGATACGCAGTATTTT; size: -; D: TRBD2; V: TRBV7-9; J: TRBJ2-3
CDR3: CASSHGGHYGEQYF; DNA: TGTGCCAGCAGCCACGGAGGGCACTATGGGGAGCAGTACTTC; size: once; D: -; V: TRBV7-2; J: TRBJ2-7
CDR3: CASSSGQGWRPLHF; DNA: TGCGCCAGCAGCTCTGGACAGGGATGGAGACCCCTCCACTTT; size: -; D: TRBD1; V: TRBV5-1; J: TRBJ1-6
CDR3: CASSPVQGASTEAFF; DNA: TGTGCCAGCTCACCTGTACAGGGGGCTAGCACTGAAGCTTTCTTT; size: -; D: TRBD1; V: TRBV18; J: TRBJ1-1
CDR3: CASSRYEQTNEKLFF; DNA: TGTGCCAGTAGTCGCTACGAGCAAACTAATGAAAAACTGTTTTTT; size: -; D: -; V: TRBV19; J: TRBJ1-4
CDR3: CASSFNPAGAGGNEQFF; DNA: TGTGCCAGCAGCTTCAACCCCGCGGGAGCGGGTGGGAATGAGCAGTTCTTC; size: -; D: TRBD2; V: TRBV7-2; J: TRBJ2-1
CDR3: CSVEGGTGSYNEQFF; DNA: TGCAGCGTTGAAGGCGGGACGGGGTCCTACAATGAGCAGTTCTTC; size: -; D: -; V: TRBV29-1; J: TRBJ2-1
CDR3: CASSVGTSGSTDTQYF; DNA: TGTGCCAGCAGCGTAGGGACTAGCGGGAGTACAGATACGCAGTATTTT; size: -; D: TRBD2; V: TRBV9; J: TRBJ2-3
CDR3: CASSPPPGGAKETQYF; DNA: TGTGCCAGCTCACCACCCCCGGGGGGCGCCAAAGAGACCCAGTACTTC; size: few; D: -; V: TRBV18; J: TRBJ2-5
CDR3: CASSSGGLANEQFF; DNA: TGTGCCAGCAGTTCCGGCGGACTGGCCAATGAGCAGTTCTTC; size: -; D: -; V: TRBV28; J: TRBJ2-1
CDR3: CASSPLWQGNEQFF; DNA: TGTGCCAGCTCACCGTTGTGGCAGGGCAATGAGCAGTTCTTC; size: -; D: -; V: TRBV18; J: TRBJ2-1
CDR3: CASSDFSYEQYF; DNA: TGTGCCAGCAGTGATTTTAGCTACGAGCAGTACTTC; size: -; D: -; V: TRBV7-2; J: TRBJ2-7
CDR3: CASSEQPTGTDTQYF; DNA: TGTGCCAGCAGTGAACAGCCTACAGGCACAGATACGCAGTATTTT; size: few; D: -; V: TRBV6-4; J: TRBJ2-3
CDR3: CARSRGSGSLNNEQFF; DNA: TGTGCCCGCAGCCGGGGTAGCGGGAGCCTGAACAATGAGCAGTTCTTC; size: -; D: TRBD2; V: TRBV4-2; J: TRBJ2-1
CDR3: CASSLVLTGRYEQYF; DNA: TGTGCCAGCAGCTTAGTCTTAACAGGCCGCTACGAGCAGTACTTC; size: -; D: -; V: TRBV7-8; J: TRBJ2-7
CDR3: CASGLPGTGVSEQFF; DNA: TGTGCTAGTGGTTTGCCGGGGACAGGGGTTAGTGAGCAGTTCTTC; size: -; D: TRBD1; V: TRBV12-5; J: TRBJ2-1
CDR3: CASSLQGYTEQFF; DNA: TGTGCCAGCAGCTTACAGGGGTATACTGAGCAGTTCTTC; size: many; D: -; V: TRBV7-2; J: TRBJ2-1
CDR3: CASSEPSSYNEQFF; DNA: TGCGCCAGCAGTGAGCCTAGCTCCTACAATGAGCAGTTCTTC; size: -; D: -; V: TRBV10-2; J: TRBJ2-1
CDR3: CASSLNGGGNTGELFF; DNA: TGTGCCAGCTCACTCAACGGCGGGGGGAACACCGGGGAGCTGTTTTTT; size: -; D: TRBD2; V: TRBV18; J: TRBJ2-2
CDR3: CASSPLRAVDEQFF; DNA: TGCGCCAGCAGCCCCTTGAGGGCGGTGGATGAGCAGTTCTTC; size: -; D: -; V: TRBV5-1; J: TRBJ2-1
CDR3: CASSFLGAGETQYF; DNA: TGTGCCAGCTCCTTTTTGGGGGCCGGAGAGACCCAGTACTTC; size: -; D: -; V: TRBV14; J: TRBJ2-5
CDR3: CASRQGAAEAFF; DNA: TGTGCCAGCAGACAGGGGGCCGCTGAAGCTTTCTTT; size: -; D: TRBD1; V: TRBV2; J: TRBJ1-1
CDR3: CASSVGLAGEGEQFF; DNA: TGTGCCAGCAGCGTAGGACTAGCGGGAGAAGGTGAGCAGTTCTTC; size: -; D: TRBD2; V: TRBV9; J: TRBJ2-1
CDR3: CASSVEVRGSNNEQFF; DNA: TGTGCCAGCAGCGTAGAGGTCAGGGGGAGTAACAATGAGCAGTTCTTC; size: -; D: TRBD1; V: TRBV9; J: TRBJ2-1
CDR3: CASSKRTGASGNTIYF; DNA: TGTGCCAGCAGCAAACGGACAGGGGCGTCTGGAAACACCATATATTTT; size: -; D: TRBD1; V: TRBV9; J: TRBJ1-3
CDR3: CASSSSTVKETQYF; DNA: TGTGCCAGCAGTTCCTCGACAGTGAAAGAGACCCAGTACTTC; size: -; D: -; V: TRBV6-5; J: TRBJ2-5
CDR3: CASKRDRGIFTEAFF; DNA: TGTGCCAGTAAGCGGGACAGGGGGATTTTTACTGAAGCTTTCTTT; size: -; D: TRBD1; V: TRBV19; J: TRBJ1-1
CDR3: CASGGTGGLGYTF; DNA: TGTGCCAGCGGGGGGACAGGCGGTCTTGGCTACACCTTC; size: -; D: TRBD1; V: TRBV2; J: TRBJ1-2
CDR3: CATSSEIPGQGIVMTGELFF; DNA: TGTGCCACCAGCAGTGAAATTCCGGGACAGGGTATAGTGATGACCGGGGAGCTGTTTTTT; size: once; D: TRBD1; V: TRBV15; J: TRBJ2-2
CDR3: CASSVGGYGELFF; DNA: TGCGCCAGCAGCGTGGGAGGCTACGGGGAGCTGTTTTTT; size: -; D: -; V: TRBV5-1; J: TRBJ2-2
CDR3: CASSVMEGPRGTQYF; DNA: TGCGCCAGCTCGGTTATGGAGGGCCCTAGGGGGACCCAGTACTTC; size: -; D: -; V: TRBV10-2; J: TRBJ2-5
CDR3: CASSFLRAGGEAPPDEQYF; DNA: TGTGCCAGCAGCTTTCTTCGGGCGGGAGGGGAAGCCCCCCCCGACGAGCAGTACTTC; size: -; D: TRBD2; V: TRBV28; J: TRBJ2-7
CDR3: CASSPYGAGDTEAFF; DNA: TGTGCCAGCAGCCCCTATGGGGCTGGGGACACTGAAGCTTTCTTT; size: -; D: -; V: TRBV7-2; J: TRBJ1-1
CDR3: CATKTRGGGTEAFF; DNA: TGTGCCACCAAGACCAGGGGCGGCGGCACTGAAGCTTTCTTT; size: -; D: -; V: TRBV27; J: TRBJ1-1
CDR3: CASSLSGEVQPQHF; DNA: TGTGCCAGCAGTTTATCCGGGGAGGTTCAGCCCCAGCATTTT; size: once; D: -; V: TRBV27; J: TRBJ1-5
CDR3: CASRSSGRYNEQFF; DNA: TGTGCCAGTCGATCTAGCGGGCGCTACAATGAGCAGTTCTTC; size: -; D: TRBD2; V: TRBV19; J: TRBJ2-1
CDR3: CASSTGSDEQFF; DNA: TGTGCCAGCTCTACAGGGAGCGATGAGCAGTTCTTC; size: -; D: -; V: TRBV2; J: TRBJ2-1
CDR3: CAWSISGTDEQYF; DNA: TGTGCCTGGAGCATTTCAGGGACAGACGAGCAGTACTTC; size: -; D: TRBD1; V: TRBV30; J: TRBJ2-7
CDR3: CASSLAFGGQGAPGTEAFF; DNA: TGTGCCAGCAGCTTAGCCTTCGGGGGGCAGGGGGCGCCGGGCACTGAAGCTTTCTTT; size: -; D: TRBD1; V: TRBV11-2; J: TRBJ1-1
CDR3: CASTGPGGRPRLYTF; DNA: TGTGCCAGCACCGGACCGGGGGGGCGCCCCCGGTTATACACCTTC; size: -; D: -; V: TRBV28; J: TRBJ1-2
CDR3: CASSFGGGSRTDTQYF; DNA: TGCGCCAGCAGTTTTGGTGGCGGGAGTCGCACAGATACGCAGTATTTT; size: -; D: TRBD2; V: TRBV10-2; J: TRBJ2-3